Described below is a single TCR beta chain sequence and its context. The authors' processing: Reference gene primer amplification yielded estimated nucleated cell counts. Assay used: immunoSEQ multiplex PCR; TCRdb lists only in-frame clones, some missing. The D gene and trimming were derived from the DNA, and the V and J assignments and clone size from that table. The table records tens of thousands of clones, around four fifths of them present only once. The CDR3 spans 14 residues. Germline CDR1 is SGHDT and CDR2 is YYEEEE. V lost 4 bases, J lost 5 bases, and 15 bases lay in between. The data are from a study of blood T cell repertoires in COVID-19. On the study more broadly: Samples came from the United States, Italy and Spain, spanning acute and convalescent COVID-19. Sample material is recorded as cDNA or gDNA derived from T cells, B-cell-depleted T cells, or PBMCs.

The sequencing input was peripheral blood. The receptor was derived from a woman of 80 years or more with acute or convalescent COVID-19. This chain uses TRBV5-6 with TRBJ1-1; D perhaps matches TRBD1 (6 bases). CDR3 nucleotides: TGTGCCAGCAGCGCACTGGGGGCGCAAACTGAAGCTTTCTTT. Its protein product is CASSALGAQTEAFF.